This TCR beta chain was captured in a study of T cells after yellow fever vaccination. About the study: Preparing low-cell-number fractions relied on SMART-Seq v4 Ultra Low Input.

This clonotype was recorded a few times. The antigen is not known. The CDR3 has 15 residues. Trimming removed 5 bases at V and 8 bases at J, with 21 bases between. CDR1 is SGHAT and CDR2 is FQDESV in the germline V gene (reference sequence). Broader study findings: Booster sampling recovered most clones from primary vaccination (nearly 98% CD4, approximately 90% CD8).

TCRdb reprocessed the 5' RACE reads with MiXCR, giving one entry per CDR3 protein. The data show roughly 330,000 distinct CDR3 sequences, with approximately 4% seen just once and 20% to 30% held by the top ten. Source: PBMCs, taken 5 days after the yellow fever booster vaccination. This chain joins TRBV11-1 and TRBJ1-2, with D maybe TRBD1 (6 bases). This receptor was obtained from a young man who received the YFV17D yellow fever vaccine. The CDR3 reads CASSPTSTTGEGYTF. Here the CDR3 DNA reads TGTGCCAGCAGCCCGACTTCAACGACAGGAGAAGGCTACACCTTC.